Sequencing of this TCR beta chain was carried out in a study of blood T cell repertoires in COVID-19. Background on the study: COVID-19 samples from acute and convalescent phases originated in the United States, Italy and Spain. PBMCs, B-cell-depleted T cells, or T cells were the source of the cDNA or gDNA that made up the material.

Ages ranged from about 18 to 89 years, with residence in 24 US areas. Cohort 3 recovered donors had two negative PCRs, clearance, or symptom resolution. Measured with immunoSEQ multiplex PCR; TCRdb has only the in-frame clones, and not every one. Among roughly 280,000 clones listed, approximately 90% were seen once. The CDR3 sequence is 12 residues long. Germline values: CDR1 KGHDR, CDR2 SFDVKD. Trimming took 6 bases from V and 6 from J; bases not matched to a gene: 2. The rearrangement links TRBV24-1 to TRBJ2-3; 7 bases line up with TRBD1. Sequencing input: PBMCs or T cells enriched from blood (not recorded which). This receptor was identified in a woman in her fifties or sixties who had recovered from COVID-19. The CDR3 loop reads CATSPGGDTQYF. Written as DNA, the CDR3 is TGTGCCACCAGTCCAGGGGGTGATACGCAGTATTTT.